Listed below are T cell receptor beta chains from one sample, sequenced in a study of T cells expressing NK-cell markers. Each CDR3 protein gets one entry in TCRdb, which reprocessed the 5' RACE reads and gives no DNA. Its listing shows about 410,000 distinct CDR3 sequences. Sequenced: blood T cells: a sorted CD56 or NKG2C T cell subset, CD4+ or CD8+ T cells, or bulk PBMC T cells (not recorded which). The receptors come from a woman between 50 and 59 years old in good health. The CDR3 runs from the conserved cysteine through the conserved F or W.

CASSVLSQGFSSYNEQFF,TRBJ2-1,TRBV7-2
CASSQVIGTDYGYTF,TRBJ1-2,TRBV4-1
CASNTWGQYNEQFF,TRBJ2-1,TRBV6-1
CASSLAAGTHNEQFF,TRBJ2-1,TRBV4-1
CASSLNPNTIYF,TRBJ1-3,TRBV12-3/TRBV12-4
CASSARSQNTEAFF,TRBJ1-1,TRBV12-3/TRBV12-4
CATSRVTTLYNSPLHF,TRBJ1-6,TRBV15
CASSPTKGAANTGELFF,TRBJ2-2,TRBV5-1
CSVHEGQGSYEQYF,TRBJ2-7,TRBV29-1
CASSRQQDVYEQYF,TRBJ2-7,TRBV4-2